What follows describes a single TCR beta chain. Its antigen is unknown. The sample comes from a study of cytotoxic CD8 clonotypes in ibrutinib-treated CLL. The study, taken as a whole, reports: Clonality was higher at ibrutinib response and returned toward baseline at progression.

The CDR3 is made up of 17 amino acids. CDR1 KGHSH and CDR2 LQKENI come from the germline V gene. Between the trimmed V and J ends, which lost 6 bases and 1 base, there was a span of 19 bases. TCRdb's copy holds only in-frame clones and misses some; the assay was immunoSEQ multiplex PCR. The profile shows 110,000 to 150,000 clones, 60% to 85% of them singletons. The gene calls are TRBV18 and TRBJ2-1; TRBD2 is a possible D gene (6 bases). The clonotype was recovered from a human donor with chronic lymphocytic leukemia. The starting material was PBMCs, obtained after 12 months of ibrutinib treatment. CDR3 DNA sequence: TGTGCCAGCTCTCCCCCTGGCGGGGCACAATCCTACAATGAGCAGTTCTTC. Amino acids: CASSPPGGAQSYNEQFF.